The present T cell receptor (beta chain) was sequenced within a study of shared clonotypes between healthy human individuals (dated by TCRdb to 2018 to 2020). In the study overall: The cohort included three men and a couple of women between 18 and 49 years of age. For each donor, CD4 naive and CD4 memory were each run on three plates, CD8 naive on two plates, and CD8 memory on one plate. To estimate repertoire size and how much clonotype sharing occurs between individuals, the study deeply sequenced the blood TCR repertoires of five healthy adults. Different laboratories and diverse techniques were used to prepare libraries and sequence TCR repertoires, to increase sequencing depth and limit assay-specific biases. Per donor, leukapheresis produced somewhere between about 0.94 and 10 billion PBMCs. Results and caveats for the whole study, not just this receptor: Because the study included only a small number of donors, the genetic and exposure-history diversity represented was limited. Compared with non-shared clonotypes, clonotypes shared by all four sorted-subset donors had higher generation probabilities. Sampling was limited to blood, and TCR repertoires in tissue likely differ from TCR repertoires in blood. Across four donors, approximately 4.6% of naive CD4, roughly 3.8% of naive CD8, around 2.1% of memory CD4, and 0.4% of memory CD8 clonotypes were shared. Pairwise subsampling indicated that sequencing depth was expected to affect the degree of clonotype sharing among donors. Larger estimated clonotype richness was generally found for naive subsets than for memory subsets. Even with the large sequencing depth, rarefaction of the sorted-subset datasets indicated that sequencing was incomplete.

The donors were healthy, HIV-negative adults who had no recently reported acute infections or vaccinations. All donors were Caucasian adults living in Nashville, Tennessee, USA. CD4+ T cells were enriched by magnetic negative selection; naive cells were then positively selected on CD45RA, and the negative fraction formed the memory subset. Blood was obtained by leukapheresis, after which PBMCs were separated by Ficoll-Histopaque density gradient centrifugation and cryopreserved in liquid nitrogen vapor phase. Analytical flow cytometry was used to check the purity and quantity of each magnetically sorted T cell population. Genomic DNA was isolated from every sorted fraction and measured by UV absorbance on a Nanodrop 2000c. From V the trimming removes 3 bases and from J it removes 6 bases, while the gene matches leave 4 bases of the junction unaccounted for. Based on the germline V gene, the CDR1 and CDR2 sequences are KGHSH and LQKENI. The CDR3 numbers 14 residues from cysteine through phenylalanine. The kept DNA is CDR3 alone, 42 bases in frame from the first base.

Using the deep immunoSEQ assay, multiplex PCR amplified TCR CDR3 regions from genomic DNA. Extracted genomic DNA from each cell subset was spread evenly across all wells of several immunoSEQ 96-well plates, with each plate serving as a replicate. Each replicate PCR for sorted subsets received around 200 ng genomic DNA, equal to about 30,000 T cell genomes. Purified libraries were quantified with a Qubit 3.0 fluorometer, sized on a Bioanalyzer 2100, and re-quantified with the KAPA Library Quantification kit. Every immunoSEQ 96-well plate was sequenced on a dedicated single-read 150-cycle Illumina NextSeq 550 flow cell. For the original study's pipeline: Because the immunoSEQ output included only junctional sequences and no quality scores, the filtering could not be the same as the filtering used for full-length reads. To assign V/J genes and CDR3, sequences were annotated against IMGT germline references using PyIR, a Python wrapper for IgBLAST v1.9. Reads with weak V/J assignments (E-value above 1e-6), missing CDR3, stop codons, out-of-frame junctions, or ambiguous translated residues were removed. A V3J clonotype was defined by an identical inferred V gene, J gene, and CDR3 amino acid sequence. To compute the percentage overlap between repertoires, the number of shared unique clonotypes was divided by the size of the smaller repertoire. Richness of each repertoire was evaluated using RTK rarefaction, the Chao1 estimator, and Recon v2.1 estimates of unobserved clonotypes. Generation probabilities for all TCRbeta clonotypes obtained by the gDNA method from a few donors were computed using OLGA. TCRdb's version of the immuneACCESS table is confined to in-frame rearrangements and falls short of the full clone set. An unresolved V gene accounts for under half of the shortfall where checked; the remainder is of unknown origin. V and J calls and clone size come straight from that table; D and trimming were deduced from the DNA. Here the sample has some 1 million clones; around four fifths occur a single time. The ten largest clones take up 1.4% to 1.5% of the sample.

Remarks on this clone: The antigen it binds to is not known. No base qualities exist here, and no much larger clone lies one base off it.

The chain joins TRBV18 to TRBJ2-1; TRBD2 lines up with 8 middle nucleotides. This TCR came from a man younger than 30 in good health. Input material: memory CD4+ T cells sorted from blood. Read against the paper, the sample's cell subset or site label means: CD45RA-negative fraction. The nucleotide sequence reads TGTGCCAGCTCACCGAACCGGGAGGGCAATGAGCAGTTCTTC. It is translated as CASSPNREGNEQFF. This CDR3, with the reference TRBV18 and TRBJ2-1 proteins standing in past its ends, gives the full variable domain NAGVMQNPRHLVRRRGQEARLRCSPMKGHSHVYWYRQLPEEGLKFMVYLQKENIIDESGMPKERFSAEFPKEGPSILRIQQVVRGDSAAYFCASSPNREGNEQFFGPGTRLTVL.